Below, 21 T cell receptor beta chains from the same sample are listed, as sequenced in a study of blood T cells in healthy people across ages. Alongside a J-beta primer mix, a sample-barcoded 5' primer served in a second PCR lasting 7 to 11 cycles. TCRdb re-analysed the 5' RACE reads in MiXCR, keeping a single row per CDR3 protein. The sample lists approximately 790,000 distinct CDR3 sequences; 60% to 80% were seen once. Material for sequencing was blood. Receptors were obtained from a man younger than 45 in good health.

The gene calls are TRBV7-8 and TRBJ2-7; D might be TRBD1 (6 bases). The V gene's germline CDR1 is SGHVS and CDR2 FQNEAQ. V lost 1 base, J lost 2 bases, and 12 bases lay in between. The CDR3 length is 15 residues. The CDR3 nucleotides read TGTGCCAGCAGCTTAGAGTGGCAGGGGACCTACGAGCAGTACTTC. Its protein is CASSLEWQGTYEQYF.

The rearrangement joins TRBV5-1 to TRBJ2-5; 9 bases map to TRBD2. This CDR3 has 15 amino acids. V dropped 3 bases and J dropped 2; count of bases not matched to a gene: 5. Germline values: CDR1 SGHRS, CDR2 YFSETQ. DNA of the CDR3: TGCGCCAGCAGCTCAGGACTAGCGAAGCAAGAGACCCAGTACTTC. It translates to CASSSGLAKQETQYF.

In its sample, this clonotype was seen a few times. Here the CDR3 reads CSVIRGSQYF. The CDR3 bases are TGCAGCGTCATACGGGGGAGCCAGTACTTC. This chain connects TRBV29-1 to TRBJ2-7; D may be TRBD2 (6 bases). From germline, CDR1 is SQVTM and CDR2 ANQGSEA. The CDR3 contains 10 residues. The ends were cut back, 6 bases at V and 10 bases at J, with 13 bases in the middle.

The chain employs TRBV9 and TRBJ2-7; no definite D call. Germline V gene data show CDR1 as SGDLS and CDR2 as YYNGEE. This CDR3 has 15 amino acids. V was cut by 0 bases and J by 5 bases, with 15 bases left in between. CDR3 in DNA: TGTGCCAGCAGCGTAGGCCAGGCCAGCACCCACGAGCAGTACTTC. Its protein product is CASSVGQASTHEQYF.

The chain is built from TRBV12-3 or TRBV12-4 and TRBJ2-4; the D is unclear. V was pared by 4 bases and J by 0 bases, with 13 bases between. This CDR3 has 16 amino acids. The DNA for the CDR3 is TGTGCCAGCAGTTACGTAACGGCACTAGCCAAAAACATTCAGTACTTC. This encodes CASSYVTALAKNIQYF.

On this clonotype: An end of the junction does not agree with germline; a read error may underlie this. The chain is built from TRBV6-2 or TRBV6-3 and TRBJ2-1; the match to TRBD2 covers 11 bases. The CDR3 has 16 amino acids. From germline, CDR1 is MNHEY and CDR2 SVGEGT. This CDR3 reads CASSYLAGGTDNEQFF. The CDR3, as DNA: TGTGCCAGCAGCTACTTAGCGGGGGGGACAGACAATGAGCAGTTCTTC.

The V and J genes are TRBV20-1 and TRBJ2-1; the match to TRBD2 covers 9 bases. Germline lookup yields CDR1 DFQATT and CDR2 SNEGSKA (reference sequence). The CDR3 consists of 15 residues. After removal of 6 bases from V and 7 bases from J, the junction contained 13 bases not matched to a gene. CDR3 bases: TGCAGTGCGCCACCAAATAGCGGGGGTGGGAATGAGCAGTTCTTC. This encodes CSAPPNSGGGNEQFF.

J is TRBJ1-2 and V is TRBV28; the D gene is possibly TRBD1 (6 bases). Germline V gives CDR1 MDHEN, CDR2 SYDVKM. The length of the CDR3 is 12 residues. With 5 bases removed from V and 8 bases from J, the gap between germline ends came to 12 bases. In nucleotides, the CDR3 is TGTGCCAGCAGTACCGGGACAACAGGCTACACCTTC. Translating it yields CASSTGTTGYTF.

The chain recombines TRBV20-1 with TRBJ2-7, with D hard to call. CDR1 is DFQATT and CDR2 is SNEGSKA in the germline V gene (reference sequence). V lost 5 bases to trimming and J lost 4 bases, with 9 bases between them. The CDR3 has 11 amino acids. This CDR3 reads CSASDRYEQYF. CDR3 nucleotides: TGCAGTGCTTCGGACCGTTACGAGCAGTACTTC.

This clonotype was recorded only once. The chain uses TRBV15 and TRBJ1-6; D gene uncertain. Looked up from germline, CDR1 is LNHNV and CDR2 is YYDKDF (reference sequence). The CDR3 loop spans 17 amino acids. V lost 0 bases, J lost 8 bases, and 17 bases lay in between. In DNA form, the CDR3 reads TGTGCCACCAGCAGAGAATTGGGCCGTAATTTCCATTCACCCCTCCACTTT. It yields the protein CATSRELGRNFHSPLHF.

V is TRBV7-8 and J is TRBJ1-1, with D hard to call. The CDR3 covers 14 residues. Trimming pared 1 base from V and 0 bases from J, leaving 6 bases between. The germline V gene has CDR1 SGHVS and CDR2 FQNEAQ. The CDR3, as DNA: TGTGCCAGCAGCTTAGGGAATCTGAACACTGAAGCTTTCTTT. Translated: CASSLGNLNTEAFF.

The V gene is TRBV7-8, the J gene TRBJ2-5, with D perhaps TRBD2 (7 bases). Trimming pared 5 bases from V and 2 bases from J, leaving 15 bases between. CDR3 length: 15 residues. Germline CDR1 is SGHVS and CDR2 is FQNEAQ. The CDR3 bases are TGTGCCAGCAGCCCCCTGGGGGGGCAGCAAGAGACCCAGTACTTC. It translates to CASSPLGGQQETQYF.

This clonotype was picked up one time. The chain employs TRBV20-1 and TRBJ2-7; TRBD2 aligns across 7 bases. The assigned J gene may be wrong: the sequence end matches TRBJ2-5 better. Germline V CDR1 and CDR2: DFQATT, SNEGSKA (reference sequence). The CDR3 covers 11 residues. The CDR3 coding sequence is TGCAGTGCTGGGGGGGTTGAGACCCAGTACTTC. Translated: CSAGGVETQYF.

This clonotype qualifies as medium-sized. This may be a read error: a much more frequent sequence differs by one nucleotide. V and J are TRBV28 and TRBJ2-7; weak D call: TRBD2 (6 bases). V lost 4 bases and J lost 3, with 10 bases in between. The CDR3 extends over 13 amino acids. Germline CDR1 reads MDHEN; CDR2 reads SYDVKM. In DNA, the CDR3 is TGTGCCAGCAGTTGGGGGGTGGGCTACGAGCAGTACTTC. Its translation: CASSWGVGYEQYF.

The chain recombines TRBV20-1 with TRBJ2-7; D unresolved. Trimming took off 0 bases at V and 7 bases at J, with 16 bases between the two ends. Germline V gives CDR1 DFQATT, CDR2 SNEGSKA (reference sequence). This CDR3 is 14 amino acids long. Here the CDR3 DNA reads TGCAGTGCTAGAGATCCCCGCCGGCTAGGGGAGCAGTACTTC. Translated: CSARDPRRLGEQYF.

V usage is TRBV10-3 and J usage is TRBJ2-1, with D possibly TRBD2 on 6 matching bases. Germline V gives CDR1 ENHRY, CDR2 SYGVKD. The length of the CDR3 is 11 residues. With 9 bases removed from V and 9 bases from J, the gap between germline ends came to 12 bases. CDR3 in DNA: TGTGCCATGGGGATGGGGGGTGAGCAGTTCTTC. Translating it yields CAMGMGGEQFF.

This clonotype was picked up many times. The chain combines TRBV3-1 with TRBJ2-4, with D possibly matching TRBD1 (5 bases). The CDR3 extends over 18 amino acids. V lost 3 bases and J 1 base, leaving 19 bases between the germline ends. Germline loops: CDR1 LGHDT, CDR2 YNNKEL (reference sequence). This CDR3 reads CASSHQDWGKSAKNIQYF. In DNA form, the CDR3 reads TGTGCCAGCAGCCATCAAGATTGGGGCAAGTCGGCCAAAAACATTCAGTACTTC.

In its sample, this clonotype was seen once. V usage is TRBV6-2 or TRBV6-3 and J usage is TRBJ2-1, with 10 positions matching TRBD2. Germline-derived CDR1 and CDR2 are MNHEY and SVGEGT. CDR3 length equals 15 residues. The junction had 8 bases not matched to a gene; V was cut back by 6 bases and J by 6 bases. The CDR3 is CASRSLAGVGNEQFF. The CDR3 DNA reads as TGTGCCAGCAGGTCCCTAGCGGGGGTGGGCAATGAGCAGTTCTTC.

This clonotype was seen a handful of times. The chain couples TRBV4-3 to TRBJ2-1; 10 positions agree with TRBD2. Germline CDR1 LGHNA, CDR2 YSLEER. The CDR3 runs to 19 residues. V lost 0 bases and J lost 0; bases outside the gene matches: 8. CDR3 sequence (DNA): TGCGCCAGCAGCCAAGAGCTCTTCCCTAGCGGGGGCTCCTACAATGAGCAGTTCTTC. Its translation is CASSQELFPSGGSYNEQFF.

The V and J genes are TRBV21-1 and TRBJ2-3; the listed D gene, TRBD2, was not tested against the DNA. TRBV21-1 is shown as a pseudogene. There are 14 residues in the CDR3. The CDR3 here is CASSGASGGNTQYF. The CDR3 DNA sequence: TGTGCCAGCAGCGGGGCTAGCGGGGGCAATACGCAGTATTTT.

The table lists this clonotype with a few counts. The chain uses TRBV4-3 and TRBJ2-1, with no clear D. V shed 3 bases and J shed 3 bases, with 9 bases lying between them. This CDR3 comprises 14 residues. Germline CDR1 is LGHNA and CDR2 is YSLEER. The CDR3 nucleotides read TGCGCCAGCAGCCAGAGGCGTGGCTACAATGAGCAGTTCTTC. It specifies CASSQRRGYNEQFF.